This T cell receptor (beta chain) was retrieved from a study of T cell repertoires in cytomegalovirus infection. About the research overall: Public TCR beta signatures indicated both CMV infection and matching HLA type.

TCRdb re-analysed the reads in MiXCR, keeping a single row per CDR3 protein. The table has approximately 490,000 distinct CDR3 sequences, around 10% seen once. The study's findings and limits: The ex vivo response was dominated by HLA-C-restricted CMV-specific TCR beta clonotypes. CMV carriers with the relevant HLA were identified by cumulative public TCR beta family frequency.

This clonotype was observed at least ten times. What it recognizes is unknown. V was trimmed by 2 bases and J by 2 bases, leaving 22 bases between them. CDR3 length equals 19 residues. Per the germline V gene, CDR1 is SGHVS and CDR2 is FQNEAQ. Material for sequencing was PBMCs. The clonotype comes from a human donor in good health (CMV status not recorded). Some clones in this sample may be carry-over from other donors' samples. This sequence joins TRBV7-8 and TRBJ1-5; perhaps TRBD1 as D (6 bases). The CDR3 region is CASSLSGQRPLYGNQPQHF. In nucleotides, the CDR3 is TGTGCCAGCAGCTTATCGGGACAAAGGCCCCTTTACGGCAATCAGCCCCAGCATTTT. Variable domain in full (rest from reference TRBV7-8 and TRBJ1-5): GAGVSQSPRYKVAKRGQDVALRCDPISGHVSLFWYQQALGQGPEFLTYFQNEAQLDKSGLPSDRFFAERPEGSVSTLKIQRTQQEDSAVYLCASSLSGQRPLYGNQPQHFGDGTRLSIL.